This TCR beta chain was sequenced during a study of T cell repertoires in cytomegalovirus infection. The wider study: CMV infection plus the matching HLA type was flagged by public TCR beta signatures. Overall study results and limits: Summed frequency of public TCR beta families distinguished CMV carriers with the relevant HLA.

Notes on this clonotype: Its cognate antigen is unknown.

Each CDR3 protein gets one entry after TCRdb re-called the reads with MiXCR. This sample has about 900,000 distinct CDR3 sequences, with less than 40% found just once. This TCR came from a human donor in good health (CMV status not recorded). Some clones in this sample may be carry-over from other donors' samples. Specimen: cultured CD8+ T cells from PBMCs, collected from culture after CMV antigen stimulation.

Written as DNA, the CDR3 is TGTGCCAGCAGCTTGGACGGGACAGGGTCCTACAATGAGCAGTTCTTC. Translation: CASSLDGTGSYNEQFF. The chain joins TRBV5-6 to TRBJ2-1; TRBD1 agrees at 9 bases. The CDR3 length is 16 residues. CDR1 and CDR2 (germline): SGHDT, YYEEEE. V dropped 0 bases and J dropped 1; count of bases not matched to a gene: 2.